This T cell receptor (beta chain) was obtained from a study of human T cells and chemical hapten exposure. TCRdb independently ran MiXCR on the RACE reads; one entry per CDR3 protein. This sample yields 20,000 to 30,000 distinct CDR3 sequences, of which roughly 10% are seen a single time; about 6.6% belongs to the top ten. V was pared by 6 bases and J by 2 bases, with 5 bases of the junction left unmatched. The CDR3 extends over 15 amino acids. The time point here: patch test 2, 6 weeks after DPC sensitization. As for treatment: therapeutic diphenylcyclopropenone sensitization with weekly scalp DPC. This receptor was taken from a man aged 30 to 39 with alopecia areata. Some clones in this sample may be carry-over from other donors' samples. The sample here was whole blood, taken in connection with sensitization to the hapten diphenylcyclopropenone (DPC). V is TRBV12-3 or TRBV12-4 and J is TRBJ1-5; 9 bases align to TRBD1. This chain's CDR3 is CASSYTGGGNQPQHF. The CDR3 coding sequence is TGTGCCAGCAGCTACACAGGGGGCGGCAATCAGCCCCAGCATTTT.